This is a list of T cell receptor beta chains from one sample in a study of PD-1 blockade in classical Hodgkin lymphoma. Some clones are missing from TCRdb's copy, which holds only in-frame ones; the method was immunoSEQ multiplex PCR. The repertoire holds about 60,000 clones, 75% to 95% seen once, with about a tenth in the top ten. The sequences come from peripheral blood mononuclear cells (PBMCs), collected before the fourth cycle of nivolumab. These receptors were taken from a human donor with classical Hodgkin lymphoma. Both conserved end residues are part of each CDR3. A D gene is named only where the DNA matches it firmly. Not all rows give a size; the values are once, few, many and, for expanded clones, a class.

TGTGCCTGGAGTGGGGACAGTCGGGAAAAACTGTTTTTT,CAWSGDSREKLFF,TRBD1,NA,TRBJ1-4,TRBV30
TGTGCCAGCAGGTACAGACTTATCACCGGGGAGCTGTTTTTT,CASRYRLITGELFF,NA,NA,TRBJ2-2,TRBV6-6
TGCAGCGTTGACATCCAGAGGACTGAAGCTTTCTTT,CSVDIQRTEAFF,NA,NA,TRBJ1-1,TRBV29-1
TGTGCCAGCAGTTTCGGGTTCGAGGCTTTCTTT,CASSFGFEAFF,NA,NA,TRBJ1-1,TRBV2
TGTGCCAGCAGCGACCCGGACGGGCCCAACTATGGCTACACCTTC,CASSDPDGPNYGYTF,NA,NA,TRBJ1-2,TRBV7-9
TGCAGTGCTAGACTCACAGATACGCAGTATTTT,CSARLTDTQYF,NA,once,TRBJ2-3,TRBV20-1
TGTGCCAGTACAGGGGTCCTTTCCTACGAGCAGTACTTC,CASTGVLSYEQYF,TRBD1,NA,TRBJ2-7,TRBV6-1
TGTGCCAGCAGCTTGTGGATGGGGGCAGACAAAAATTCACCCCTCCACTTT,CASSLWMGADKNSPLHF,NA,once,TRBJ1-6,TRBV5-4
TGTGCCAGCCGTCGAGAAGACAGGGTCAATTCACCCCTCCACTTT,CASRREDRVNSPLHF,TRBD1,NA,TRBJ1-6,TRBV9
TGTGCCAGTACCTCCCCACGGGCAGGAATGAGGGTGCATGAGCAGTTCTTC,CASTSPRAGMRVHEQFF,NA,NA,TRBJ2-1,TRBV27
TGTGCCAGCAGCTATCCGGGTCAGGGGGTTGGGACCCAGTACTTC,CASSYPGQGVGTQYF,TRBD1,once,TRBJ2-5,TRBV13
TGTGCCAGCACCCTAGCTGGTGATTCGTCCTACGAGCAGTACTTC,CASTLAGDSSYEQYF,NA,NA,TRBJ2-7,TRBV6-6
TGTGCCAGCAGTGATTTCCCAGCTTTCTTT,CASSDFPAFF,NA,NA,TRBJ1-1,TRBV6-5
TGTGCCAGCAGCCTAACAGGGGGGCGCGGTAATACGCAGTATTTT,CASSLTGGRGNTQYF,TRBD1,NA,TRBJ2-3,TRBV27
TGTGCCTGGAGTGTCAGTATGTCGCTCTGGGCCAACGTCCTGACTTTC,CAWSVSMSLWANVLTF,NA,NA,TRBJ2-6,TRBV30
TGTGCCAGCAGTGATGAGACAGGGTACAATGAGCAGTTCTTC,CASSDETGYNEQFF,TRBD1,NA,TRBJ2-1,TRBV2
TGCAGCGTTGAGGTGGGGGCTGGAGATACGCAGTATTTT,CSVEVGAGDTQYF,NA,NA,TRBJ2-3,TRBV29-1
TGTGCTAGCAGCCTTCGGACTAGCGGGGGGCCTATCCTGGAGACCCAGTACTTC,CASSLRTSGGPILETQYF,TRBD2,NA,TRBJ2-5,TRBV7-7
TGTGCCAGTAGTCCCCGGAGAGGTAGCAATCAGCCCCAGCATTTT,CASSPRRGSNQPQHF,NA,once,TRBJ1-5,TRBV19
TGTGCCAGCAGCCGGAGGAACACTGAAGCTTTCTTT,CASSRRNTEAFF,NA,few,TRBJ1-1,TRBV7-9
TGTGCCAGCAGCTCACAAGGGGGTTACATGAACACTGAAGCTTTCTTT,CASSSQGGYMNTEAFF,NA,NA,TRBJ1-1,TRBV5-4
TGCGCCAGCAGCTTGACGGGTAGCATAGAGACCCAGTACTTC,CASSLTGSIETQYF,NA,NA,TRBJ2-5,TRBV5-1
TGTGCCAGTGGGTATATGAACACTGAAGCTTTCTTT,CASGYMNTEAFF,NA,NA,TRBJ1-1,TRBV19
TGTGCCAGTAAGGAACAGGGGGCACGAAATCAGCCCCAGCATTTT,CASKEQGARNQPQHF,TRBD1,NA,TRBJ1-5,TRBV19
TGTGCCAGCAGCGTAGCTATTACCTCCTACGAGCAGTACTTC,CASSVAITSYEQYF,NA,NA,TRBJ2-7,TRBV9